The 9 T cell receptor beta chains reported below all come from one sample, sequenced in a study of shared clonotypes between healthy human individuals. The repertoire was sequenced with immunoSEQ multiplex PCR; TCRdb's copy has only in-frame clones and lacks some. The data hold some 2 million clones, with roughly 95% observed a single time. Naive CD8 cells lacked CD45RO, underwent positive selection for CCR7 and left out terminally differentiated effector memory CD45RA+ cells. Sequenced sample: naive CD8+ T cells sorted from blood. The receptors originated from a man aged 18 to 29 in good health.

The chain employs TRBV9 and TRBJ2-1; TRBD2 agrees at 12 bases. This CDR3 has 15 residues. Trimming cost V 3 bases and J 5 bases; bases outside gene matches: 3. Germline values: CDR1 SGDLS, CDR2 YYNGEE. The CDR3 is CASSASGGAHNEQFF. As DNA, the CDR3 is TGTGCCAGCAGCGCTAGCGGGGGGGCCCACAATGAGCAGTTCTTC.

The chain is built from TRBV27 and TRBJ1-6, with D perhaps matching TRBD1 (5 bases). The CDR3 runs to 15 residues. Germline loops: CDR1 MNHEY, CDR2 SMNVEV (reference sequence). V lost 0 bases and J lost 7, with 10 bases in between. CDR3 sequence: CASSLSQDPNSPLHF. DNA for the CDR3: TGTGCCAGCAGTTTATCACAGGATCCCAATTCACCCCTCCACTTT.

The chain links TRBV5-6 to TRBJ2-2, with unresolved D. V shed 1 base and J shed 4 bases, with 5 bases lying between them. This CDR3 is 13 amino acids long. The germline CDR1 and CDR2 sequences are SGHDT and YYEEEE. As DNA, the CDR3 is TGTGCCAGCAGCTTGTTTGTCACCGGGGAGCTGTTTTTT. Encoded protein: CASSLFVTGELFF.

The CDR3 loop is CASSLGYWGSSPNTGELFF. As DNA, the CDR3 is TGCGCCAGCAGCTTGGGTTATTGGGGTTCCTCCCCGAACACCGGGGAGCTGTTTTTT. V is TRBV5-1 and J is TRBJ2-2, with D unresolved. Germline-derived CDR1 and CDR2 are SGHRS and YFSETQ. This CDR3 has 19 amino acids. Trimming left V 0 bases short and J 0 bases short, with 18 bases between. The variable domain in full, completed from reference TRBV5-1 and TRBJ2-2, reads KAGVTQTPRYLIKTRGQQVTLSCSPISGHRSVSWYQQTPGQGLQFLFEYFSETQRNKGNFPGRFSGRQFSNSRSEMNVSTLELGDSALYLCASSLGYWGSSPNTGELFFGEGSRLTVL.

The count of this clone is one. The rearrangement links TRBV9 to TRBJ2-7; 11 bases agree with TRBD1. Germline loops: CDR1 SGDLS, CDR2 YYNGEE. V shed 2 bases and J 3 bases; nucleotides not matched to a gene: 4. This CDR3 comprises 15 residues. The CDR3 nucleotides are TGTGCCAGCAGCGTTCTTGGGACAGGGGGCTACGAGCAGTACTTC. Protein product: CASSVLGTGGYEQYF.

The CDR3 reads CASSQGGWNTEAFF. The CDR3 nucleotides are TGCGCCAGCAGCCAAGGGGGGTGGAACACTGAAGCTTTCTTT. The genes are TRBV4-1 and TRBJ1-1; tentative D call: TRBD1 (5 bases). CDR3 size: 14 residues. The germline CDR1 and CDR2 sequences are MGHRA and YSYEKL. V was clipped by 1 base and J by 1 base, with 7 bases between them.

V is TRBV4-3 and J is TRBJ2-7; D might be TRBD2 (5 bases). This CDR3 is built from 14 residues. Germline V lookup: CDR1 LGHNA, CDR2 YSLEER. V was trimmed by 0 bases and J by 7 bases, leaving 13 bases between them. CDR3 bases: TGCGCCAGCAGCCAAGATCTAGCCTACGCAGAGCAGTACTTC. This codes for CASSQDLAYAEQYF.

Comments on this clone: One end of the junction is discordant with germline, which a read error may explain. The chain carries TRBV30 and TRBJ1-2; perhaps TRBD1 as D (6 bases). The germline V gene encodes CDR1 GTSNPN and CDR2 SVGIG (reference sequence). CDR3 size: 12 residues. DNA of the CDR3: TGCGCCGTATCGGGGGCGACCTATGGCTACACCTTC. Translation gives CAVSGATYGYTF.

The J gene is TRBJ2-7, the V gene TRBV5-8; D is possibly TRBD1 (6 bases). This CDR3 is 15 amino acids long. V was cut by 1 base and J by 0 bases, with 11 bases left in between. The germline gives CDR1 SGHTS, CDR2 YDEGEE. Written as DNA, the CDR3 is TGTGCCAGCAGCTTGTTAGGGGGTGACTCCTACGAGCAGTACTTC. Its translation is CASSLLGGDSYEQYF.